Sequencing of this T cell receptor beta chain was carried out in a study of blood T cells in healthy people across ages. A second PCR, run for about 6 to 12 cycles, used a sample-barcoded 5' primer plus a J-beta primer mix. The authors tagged each cDNA molecule using a template-switch adaptor with 12 random nucleotides. TCRdb used MiXCR to reprocess the 5' RACE reads, holding one entry per CDR3 protein. The sample shows about 720,000 distinct CDR3 sequences, 22% of them seen only once. CDR1 and CDR2 from the germline V gene are SGHRS and YFSETQ. V was shortened by 3 bases and J by 7 bases, with 16 bases between the two germline ends. This CDR3 contains 14 residues. With respect to this clonotype: Its antigen is not known.

Study-wide points: A strong correlation was seen between TCR beta diversity and naive T cell percentage.

The rearrangement joins TRBV5-1 to TRBJ1-2; no firm D call. This sequence was found in a man aged 70-80 years in good health. Sequencing was performed on blood. The CDR3 region is CASSSSLGDSGYTF. In DNA, the CDR3 is TGCGCCAGCAGCTCCTCCCTGGGTGATAGTGGCTACACCTTC.